These 2 T cell receptor beta chains originate from one sample sequenced in a study of tumor-infiltrating lymphocytes in oesophageal squamous cell carcinoma. Using its own MiXCR run on the PCR reads, TCRdb lists one record per CDR3 protein. The sample shows roughly 14,000 distinct CDR3 sequences, approximately 49% of them seen only once. The sequenced sample consisted of esophageal tumor tissue. These receptors came from a female donor with esophageal squamous cell carcinoma.

This clonotype was found once. V gene TRBV6-1 combines with J gene TRBJ1-2, with a possible D match to TRBD1 (6 bases). The V end was cut by 4 bases, the J end by 7 bases, with 16 bases between. This CDR3 contains 14 residues. Germline values: CDR1 MNHNS, CDR2 SASEGT. The chain's CDR3 is CASSGTGTGSGYTF. In nucleotides, the CDR3 is TGTGCCAGCAGTGGCACAGGGACGGGCAGTGGCTACACCTTC.

This clonotype was observed a handful of times. This chain connects TRBV7-3 to TRBJ1-2; D is ambiguous. The last part of the DNA fits TRBJ2-1 better; the J call may be wrong. Germline V gene sequence: CDR1 SGHTA, CDR2 FQGTGA. CDR3 length: 14 amino acids. CDR3 amino acids: CASSLTLSYNEQFF. CDR3 in DNA: TGTGCCAGCAGCTTAACCCTCTCCTACAATGAGCAGTTCTTC.